This paragraph covers one T cell receptor (beta chain) sequence. This clonotype was recorded once. Its antigen has not been determined. No quality values exist for individual bases; no much larger clone is one base distant. One read is thin evidence. The treatment or condition tag for this specimen amounts to: live attenuated yellow fever vaccine strain. At each blood-draw timepoint, two biological replicates of bulk PBMCs were obtained. A standard Ficoll-Paque protocol was used to isolate PBMCs from peripheral blood. RNA was extracted with TriZol from bulk PBMCs, CD4 and CD8 fractions, and dextramer-positive and dextramer-negative fractions. The CDR3 covers 14 residues, taking in both the cysteine and the phenylalanine. Of all the DNA, just the CDR3 is kept, 42 bases in frame from base 1. The junction shows trimming of 1 base on V and 1 base on J, and the gene matches do not reach 0 bases of it. CDR1 and CDR2 are drawn from the germline V gene (reference sequence): DFQATT, SNEGSKA.

The data were obtained in a study of T cells after yellow fever vaccination (dated by TCRdb to the late 2010s). Regarding the research as a whole: Libraries from fractions with low cell numbers were prepared with the SMART-Seq v4 Ultra Low Input RNA kit. Blood samples were taken at several timepoints before and after primary and secondary immunization, and bulk PBMC replicates and cell subsets were isolated. Two healthy male donors, one aged 18 to 29 and one aged 30 to 39 years, were included in the cohort. To follow T-cell clones before and after both primary and booster YFV17D yellow fever vaccination, bulk TCR alpha and beta repertoires underwent longitudinal sequencing.

Synthesis of TCR cDNA relied on 5'RACE template switching, a step that introduced a universal primer site along with unique molecular identifiers. Priming for cDNA synthesis came from both the TCR alpha and TCR beta constant segments. Libraries were amplified in two PCR steps, with sample barcodes and sequencing adapters added in the second step. Libraries were sequenced on Illumina HiSeq 2500 (2x100 bp) or NovaSeq (2x150 bp). Concerning the study's data processing: Reads were demultiplexed and collapsed into UMI consensus sequences with MIGEC, and V(D)J alignment was performed with MiXCR. Vaccine-responding clonotypes were identified with edgeR using replicate PBMC samples, with FDR below 0.01 and a log2 fold change above 5 up to day 15 being required. CD4 or CD8 identity was assigned to each bulk clonotype according to whether the clonotype was present at higher abundance in the sequenced CD4 repertoire or the sequenced CD8 repertoire. The public sequencing data were trimmed at Q25 with fastp and processed into clonotypes with MiXCR by TCRdb, which kept only in-frame beta chains. Every CDR3 protein is listed once, alongside the most common genes and DNA of its rows. The V and J calls were determined by TCRdb, not by the authors. This sample lists about 340,000 distinct CDR3 sequences; over 8% were detected once. Jointly, the top ten make up roughly 18% of the sample.

The full study reports these points: Only a couple of donors were included in the study, so the extent to which the findings can be generalized is limited. The secondary T-cell response was found to be weaker but faster than the primary response, with a peak reached on day 5 rather than on day 15. A small share of clonotypes was detected in both CD4 and CD8 compartments, with the overlap likely arising from convergent recombination. Most clones expanded after primary vaccination were re-detected after the booster (96% of CD4 and around 88% of CD8), suggesting broad memory maintenance. Computational filtering was needed because FACS-sorted repertoires could contain abundant contaminating clonotypes from the bulk population.

The receptor was derived from a man aged 18 to 29 who received the YFV17D yellow fever vaccine. This material consisted of PBMCs, taken on the day of the first yellow fever vaccination. In this chain, TRBV20-1 is recombined with TRBJ1-2; 10 bases in the junction line up with TRBD1. Here the CDR3 is given as CSARGTGGNYGYTF. The sequence in DNA is TGCAGTGCTAGAGGGACAGGGGGTAACTATGGCTACACCTTC.